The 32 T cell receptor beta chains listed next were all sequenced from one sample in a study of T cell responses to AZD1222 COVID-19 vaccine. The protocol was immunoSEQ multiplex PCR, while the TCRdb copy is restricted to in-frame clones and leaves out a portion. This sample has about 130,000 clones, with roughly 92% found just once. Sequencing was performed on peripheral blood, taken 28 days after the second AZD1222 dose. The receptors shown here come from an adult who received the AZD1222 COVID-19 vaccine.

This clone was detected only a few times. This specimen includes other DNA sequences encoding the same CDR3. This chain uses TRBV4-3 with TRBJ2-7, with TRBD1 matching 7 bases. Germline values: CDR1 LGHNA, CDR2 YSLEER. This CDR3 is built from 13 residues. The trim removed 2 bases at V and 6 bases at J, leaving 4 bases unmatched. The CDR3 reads CASSQNRGSEQYF. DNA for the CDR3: TGCGCCAGCAGCCAAAACAGGGGCAGCGAGCAGTACTTC.

The CDR3 nucleotides are TGTGCCAGCAGCTTAATTCCGGGGGGTAACACTGAAGCTTTCTTT. Translated: CASSLIPGGNTEAFF. J is TRBJ1-1 and V is TRBV7-3; TRBD1 is a possible D gene (5 bases). In germline, CDR1 is SGHTA, CDR2 FQGTGA. Deletions cut 1 base from V and 2 bases from J, with 11 bases between. This CDR3 comprises 15 residues. Complete variable domain (other parts from reference TRBV7-3 and TRBJ1-1): GAGVSQTPSNKVTEKGKYVELRCDPISGHTALYWYRQSLGQGPEFLIYFQGTGAADDSGLPNDRFFAVRPEGSVSTLKIQRTERGDSAVYLCASSLIPGGNTEAFFGQGTRLTVV.

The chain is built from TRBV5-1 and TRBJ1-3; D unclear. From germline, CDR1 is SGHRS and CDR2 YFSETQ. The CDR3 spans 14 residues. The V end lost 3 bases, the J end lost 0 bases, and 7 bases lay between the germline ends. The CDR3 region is CASSSAISGNTIYF. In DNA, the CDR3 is TGCGCCAGCAGCTCCGCAATCTCTGGAAACACCATATATTTT.

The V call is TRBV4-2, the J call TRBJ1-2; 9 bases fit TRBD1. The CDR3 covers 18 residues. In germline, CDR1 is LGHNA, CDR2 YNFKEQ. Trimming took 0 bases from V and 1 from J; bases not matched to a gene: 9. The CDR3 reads CASSQERVTGGRNYGYTF. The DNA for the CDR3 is TGTGCCAGCAGCCAAGAGAGAGTTACAGGGGGCCGTAACTATGGCTACACCTTC.

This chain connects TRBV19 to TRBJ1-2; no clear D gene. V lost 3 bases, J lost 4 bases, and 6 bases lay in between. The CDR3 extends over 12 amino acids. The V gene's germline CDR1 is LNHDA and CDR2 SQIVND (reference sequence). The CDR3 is CASSINSYGYTF. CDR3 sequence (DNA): TGTGCCAGTAGTATTAACAGCTATGGCTACACCTTC.

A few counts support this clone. The CDR3: CASSPGLAGAPNEQFF. The CDR3 DNA sequence: TGTGCCAGCAGCCCTGGGCTAGCGGGAGCCCCTAATGAGCAGTTCTTC. This sequence joins TRBV13 and TRBJ2-1; 10 bases agree with TRBD2. With V trimmed by 5 bases and J by 7 bases, 11 bases remained unmatched. CDR1 is PRHDT and CDR2 is FYEKMQ in the germline V gene (reference sequence). This CDR3 region has 16 residues.

This CDR3 is CASSLSDRVQPQHF. The CDR3 DNA follows: TGTGCCAGCAGCTTATCGGACAGGGTACAGCCCCAGCATTTT. This sequence joins TRBV7-2 and TRBJ1-5; 8 positions match TRBD1. From germline, CDR1 is SGHTA and CDR2 FQGNSA. Trimming removed 2 bases from V and 7 bases from J; junction bases left unmatched: 4. The CDR3 length is 14 residues. Drawing the rest from reference TRBV7-2 and TRBJ1-5, the complete variable domain is GAGVSQSPSNKVTEKGKDVELRCDPISGHTALYWYRQSLGQGLEFLIYFQGNSAPDKSGLPSDRFSAERTGGSVSTLTIQRTQQEDSAVYLCASSLSDRVQPQHFGDGTRLSIL.

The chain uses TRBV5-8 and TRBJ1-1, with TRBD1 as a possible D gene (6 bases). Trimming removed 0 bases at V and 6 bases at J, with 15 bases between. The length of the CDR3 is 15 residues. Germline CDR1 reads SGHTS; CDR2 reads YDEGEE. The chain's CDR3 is CASSLGTADSPEAFF. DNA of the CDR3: TGTGCCAGCAGCTTGGGTACCGCGGACAGTCCTGAAGCTTTCTTT.

In DNA, the CDR3 is TGTGCCAGCAGCTCACCGGGACTTCCGCAGTTCTTC. This sequence encodes CASSSPGLPQFF. The rearrangement links TRBV7-3 to TRBJ2-1, with TRBD2 as a possible D gene (6 bases). V was pared by 4 bases and J by 12 bases, with 13 bases between. Germline loops: CDR1 SGHTA, CDR2 FQGTGA. This CDR3 has 12 amino acids.

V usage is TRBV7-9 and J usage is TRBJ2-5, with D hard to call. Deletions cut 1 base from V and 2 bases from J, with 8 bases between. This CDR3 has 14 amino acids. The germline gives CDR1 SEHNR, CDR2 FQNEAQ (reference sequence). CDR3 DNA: TGTGCCAGCAGCTTAGTGGCTAGACAAGAGACCCAGTACTTC. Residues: CASSLVARQETQYF.

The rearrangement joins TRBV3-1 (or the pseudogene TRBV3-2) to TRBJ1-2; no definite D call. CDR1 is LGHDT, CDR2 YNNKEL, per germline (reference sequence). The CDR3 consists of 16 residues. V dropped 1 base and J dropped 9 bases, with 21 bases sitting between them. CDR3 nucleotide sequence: TGTGCCAGCAGCCAAGGGGAGGGTAGCCTAATAAAGCGCTACACCTTC. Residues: CASSQGEGSLIKRYTF.

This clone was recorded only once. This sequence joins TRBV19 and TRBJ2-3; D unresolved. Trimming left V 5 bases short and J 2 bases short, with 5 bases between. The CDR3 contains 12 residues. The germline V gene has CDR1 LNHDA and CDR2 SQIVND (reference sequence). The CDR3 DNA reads TGTGCCAGTAGTTCTCACACAGATACGCAGTATTTT. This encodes CASSSHTDTQYF.

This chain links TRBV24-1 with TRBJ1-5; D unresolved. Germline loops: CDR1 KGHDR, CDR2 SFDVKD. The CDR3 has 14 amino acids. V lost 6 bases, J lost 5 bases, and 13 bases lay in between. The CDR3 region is CATSWRVVDQPQHF. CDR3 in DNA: TGTGCCACCAGTTGGCGCGTGGTTGATCAGCCCCAGCATTTT.

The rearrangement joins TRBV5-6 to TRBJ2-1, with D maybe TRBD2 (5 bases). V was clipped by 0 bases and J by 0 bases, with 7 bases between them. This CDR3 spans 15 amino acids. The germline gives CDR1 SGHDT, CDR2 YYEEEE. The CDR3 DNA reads TGTGCCAGCAGCTTGGCTGGGAGCTCCTACAATGAGCAGTTCTTC. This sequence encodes CASSLAGSSYNEQFF.

Written as DNA, the CDR3 is TGTGCCAGCAGCCAAGATCGAAAGGTCGGCTCCTACAATGAGCAGTTCTTC. Its translation is CASSQDRKVGSYNEQFF. The chain employs TRBV4-2 and TRBJ2-1; D is uncertain. Germline CDR1 LGHNA, CDR2 YNFKEQ. CDR3 length: 17 residues. The ends were cut back, 0 bases at V and 0 bases at J, with 12 bases in the middle.

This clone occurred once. CDR3: CASSLEASFGGYTF. As DNA, the CDR3 is TGTGCCAGCAGCTTAGAGGCCTCCTTCGGGGGCTACACCTTC. V gene TRBV7-9 combines with J gene TRBJ1-2; D call uncertain. In germline, CDR1 is SEHNR, CDR2 FQNEAQ (reference sequence). The CDR3 extends over 14 amino acids. V was pared by 1 base and J by 8 bases, with 14 bases between.

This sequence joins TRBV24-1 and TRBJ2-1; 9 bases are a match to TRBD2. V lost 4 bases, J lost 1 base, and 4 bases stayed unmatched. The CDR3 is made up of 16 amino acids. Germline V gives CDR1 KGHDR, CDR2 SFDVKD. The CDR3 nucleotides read TGTGCCACCAGTGACAGACTAGCGGCATCCTACAATGAGCAGTTCTTC. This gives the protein CATSDRLAASYNEQFF.

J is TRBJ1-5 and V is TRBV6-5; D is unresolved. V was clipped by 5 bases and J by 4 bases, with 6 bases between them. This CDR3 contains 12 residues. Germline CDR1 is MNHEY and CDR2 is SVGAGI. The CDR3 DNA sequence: TGTGCCAGCAGTCGCGCTAATCAGCCCCAGCATTTT. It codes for CASSRANQPQHF.

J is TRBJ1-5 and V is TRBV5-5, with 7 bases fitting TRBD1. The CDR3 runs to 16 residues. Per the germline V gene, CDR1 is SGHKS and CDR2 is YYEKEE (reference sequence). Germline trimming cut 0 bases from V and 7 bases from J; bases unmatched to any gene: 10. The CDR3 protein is CASSLERTGIPQPQHF. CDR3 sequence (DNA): TGTGCCAGCAGCTTGGAACGGACAGGAATTCCACAGCCCCAGCATTTT. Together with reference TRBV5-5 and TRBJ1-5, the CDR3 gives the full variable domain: DAGVTQSPTHLIKTRGQQVTLRCSPISGHKSVSWYQQVLGQGPQFIFQYYEKEERGRGNFPDRFSARQFPNYSSELNVNALLLGDSALYLCASSLERTGIPQPQHFGDGTRLSIL.

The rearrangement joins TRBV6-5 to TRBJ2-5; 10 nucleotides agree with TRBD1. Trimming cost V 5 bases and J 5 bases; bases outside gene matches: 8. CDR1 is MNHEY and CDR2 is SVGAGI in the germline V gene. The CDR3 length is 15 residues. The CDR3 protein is CASSLLTGGAETQYF. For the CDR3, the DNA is TGTGCCAGCAGTCTTCTGACAGGGGGCGCGGAGACCCAGTACTTC.

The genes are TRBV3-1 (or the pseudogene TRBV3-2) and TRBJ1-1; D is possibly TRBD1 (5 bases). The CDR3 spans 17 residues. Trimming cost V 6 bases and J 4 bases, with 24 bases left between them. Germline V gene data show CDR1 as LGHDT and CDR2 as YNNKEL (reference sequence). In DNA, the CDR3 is TGTGCCAGCAGACCGTTTGGAGGGGAGGCGTCAGGCACTGAAGCTTTCTTT. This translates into CASRPFGGEASGTEAFF.

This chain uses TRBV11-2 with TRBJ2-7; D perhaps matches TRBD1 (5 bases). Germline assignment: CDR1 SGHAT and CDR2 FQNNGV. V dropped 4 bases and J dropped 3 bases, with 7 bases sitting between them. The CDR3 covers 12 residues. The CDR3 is CASSSQGYEQYF. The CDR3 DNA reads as TGTGCCAGCAGCTCTCAGGGCTACGAGCAGTACTTC.

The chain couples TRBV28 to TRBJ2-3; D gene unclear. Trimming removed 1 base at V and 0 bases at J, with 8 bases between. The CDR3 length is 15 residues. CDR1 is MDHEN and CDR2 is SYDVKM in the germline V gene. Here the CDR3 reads CASSLYGSSTDTQYF. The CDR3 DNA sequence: TGTGCCAGCAGTTTATACGGCAGTAGCACAGATACGCAGTATTTT.

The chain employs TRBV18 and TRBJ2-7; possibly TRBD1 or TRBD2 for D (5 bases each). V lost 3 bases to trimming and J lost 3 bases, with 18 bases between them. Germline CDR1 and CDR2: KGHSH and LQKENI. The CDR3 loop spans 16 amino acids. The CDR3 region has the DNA TGTGCCAGCTCACCCCAAACACCCGGGGCACACTACGAGCAGTACTTC. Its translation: CASSPQTPGAHYEQYF.

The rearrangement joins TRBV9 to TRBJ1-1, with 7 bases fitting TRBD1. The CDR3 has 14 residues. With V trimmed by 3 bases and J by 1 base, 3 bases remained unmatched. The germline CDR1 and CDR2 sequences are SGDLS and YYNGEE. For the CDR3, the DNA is TGTGCCAGCAGCGGGGACAGTCGGAACACTGAAGCTTTCTTT. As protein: CASSGDSRNTEAFF. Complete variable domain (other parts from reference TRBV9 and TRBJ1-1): DSGVTQTPKHLITATGQRVTLRCSPRSGDLSVYWYQQSLDQGLQFLIQYYNGEERAKGNILERFSAQQFPDLHSELNLSSLELGDSALYFCASSGDSRNTEAFFGQGTRLTVV.

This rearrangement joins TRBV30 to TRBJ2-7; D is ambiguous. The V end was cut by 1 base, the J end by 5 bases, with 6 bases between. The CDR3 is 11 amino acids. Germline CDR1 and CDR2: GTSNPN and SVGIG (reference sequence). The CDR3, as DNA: TGTGCCTGGAGTGGAACTGACGAGCAGTACTTC. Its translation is CAWSGTDEQYF.

CDR3 loop: CASTVGSPQPQHF. CDR3 nucleotide sequence: TGTGCCAGCACCGTAGGATCTCCCCAGCCCCAGCATTTT. The V gene is TRBV2, the J gene TRBJ1-5; D gene ambiguous. Looked up from germline, CDR1 is SNHLY and CDR2 is FYNNEI. The V end lost 7 bases, the J end lost 7 bases, and 14 bases lay between the germline ends. This CDR3 spans 13 amino acids.

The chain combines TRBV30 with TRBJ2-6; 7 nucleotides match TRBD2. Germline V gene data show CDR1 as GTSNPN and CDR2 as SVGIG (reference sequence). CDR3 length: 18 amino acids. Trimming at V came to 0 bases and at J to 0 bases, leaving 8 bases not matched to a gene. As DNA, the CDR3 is TGTGCCTGGAGTGTACCCTGGGGGGGTACCTCTGGGGCCAACGTCCTGACTTTC. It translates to CAWSVPWGGTSGANVLTF.

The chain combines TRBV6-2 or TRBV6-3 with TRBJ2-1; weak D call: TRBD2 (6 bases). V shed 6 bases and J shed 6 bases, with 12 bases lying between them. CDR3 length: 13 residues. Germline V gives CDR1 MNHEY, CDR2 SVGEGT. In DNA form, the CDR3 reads TGTGCCAGCAGCGTGGACTACCCCAATGAGCAGTTCTTC. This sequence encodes CASSVDYPNEQFF.

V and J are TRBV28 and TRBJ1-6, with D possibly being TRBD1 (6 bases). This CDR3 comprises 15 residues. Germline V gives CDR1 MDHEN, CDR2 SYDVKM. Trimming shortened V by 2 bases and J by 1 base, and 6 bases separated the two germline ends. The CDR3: CASSLDRSYNSPLHF. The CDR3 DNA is TGTGCCAGCAGTTTAGACAGGTCCTATAATTCACCCCTCCACTTT. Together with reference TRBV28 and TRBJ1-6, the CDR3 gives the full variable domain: DVKVTQSSRYLVKRTGEKVFLECVQDMDHENMFWYRQDPGLGLRLIYFSYDVKMKEKGDIPEGYSVSREKKERFSLILESASTNQTSMYLCASSLDRSYNSPLHFGNGTRLTVT.

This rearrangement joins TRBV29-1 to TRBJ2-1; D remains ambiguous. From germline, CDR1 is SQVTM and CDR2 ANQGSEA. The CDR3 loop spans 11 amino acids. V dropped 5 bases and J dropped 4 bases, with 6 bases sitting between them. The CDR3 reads CSVIQYNEQFF. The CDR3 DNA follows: TGCAGCGTTATCCAGTACAATGAGCAGTTCTTC.

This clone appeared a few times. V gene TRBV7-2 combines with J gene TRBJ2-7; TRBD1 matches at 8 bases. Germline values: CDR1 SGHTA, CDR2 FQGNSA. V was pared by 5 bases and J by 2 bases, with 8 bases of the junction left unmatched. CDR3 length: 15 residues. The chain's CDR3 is CASSKQGGQTYEQYF. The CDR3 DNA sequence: TGTGCCAGCAGCAAACAGGGGGGCCAGACCTACGAGCAGTACTTC. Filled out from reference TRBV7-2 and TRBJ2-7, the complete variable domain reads GAGVSQSPSNKVTEKGKDVELRCDPISGHTALYWYRQSLGQGLEFLIYFQGNSAPDKSGLPSDRFSAERTGGSVSTLTIQRTQQEDSAVYLCASSKQGGQTYEQYFGPGTRLTVT.